One sample yielded the 32 T cell receptor beta chains listed below, sequenced in a study of T-cell reconstitution after alpha-beta-depleted transplantation in children. TCRbeta library preparation incorporated unique molecular identifiers. TCRdb processed the PCR reads anew with MiXCR; each CDR3 protein has one entry. The sample has 500,000 to 750,000 distinct CDR3 sequences; 13% are singletons. Sample: PBMCs, mostly from graft donor cells, taken 360 days after TCRalphabeta/CD19-depleted stem cell transplant. The receptor source for this set is a male patient younger than 18 who had a stem cell transplant for acute myeloid leukemia, so the T cells may come from the graft donor.

The sample holds a few counts of this clonotype. The chain employs TRBV20-1 and TRBJ2-7; 9 bases agree with TRBD1. After removal of 6 bases from V and 3 bases from J, the junction contained 9 bases not matched to a gene. The length of the CDR3 is 14 residues. The germline V gene encodes CDR1 DFQATT and CDR2 SNEGSKA (reference sequence). The CDR3, as DNA: TGCAGTGCAACCGGGACAGGGACAATCTACGAGCAGTACTTC. Translated: CSATGTGTIYEQYF.

This clonotype was seen ten or more times. The rearrangement uses TRBV7-2 and TRBJ2-7; 9 bases fit TRBD1. Germline values: CDR1 SGHTA, CDR2 FQGNSA. The CDR3 extends over 14 amino acids. V was pared by 7 bases and J by 3 bases, with 7 bases of the junction left unmatched. CDR3 in amino acids: CASILGTGIYEQYF. Written as DNA, the CDR3 is TGTGCCAGCATTCTTGGGACAGGGATCTACGAGCAGTACTTC.

This clonotype appeared many times. The chain combines TRBV29-1 with TRBJ2-7; 13 bases agree with TRBD2. The CDR3 runs 13 residues. The germline gives CDR1 SQVTM, CDR2 ANQGSEA. The trim removed 7 bases at V and 4 bases at J, leaving 4 bases unmatched. The CDR3 is CSAGTSGTYEQYF. The CDR3 DNA reads TGCAGCGCCGGGACTAGCGGGACGTACGAGCAGTACTTC.

This clonotype was counted many times. CDR3 residues: CSALDRDNEQFF. CDR3 nucleotide sequence: TGCAGTGCTCTAGACAGGGATAATGAGCAGTTCTTC. The V call is TRBV20-1, the J call TRBJ2-1; 7 bases are shared with TRBD1. After removal of 5 bases from V and 7 bases from J, the junction contained 5 bases not matched to a gene. CDR1 and CDR2 from the germline V gene are DFQATT and SNEGSKA (reference sequence). CDR3 length equals 12 residues.

This sequence joins TRBV5-1 and TRBJ1-1; D is unresolved. V shed 7 bases and J shed 10 bases, with 5 bases lying between them. This CDR3 is built from 8 residues. Germline-derived CDR1 and CDR2 are SGHRS and YFSETQ. This chain's CDR3 is CASLRAFF. The CDR3 DNA reads as TGCGCCAGCCTGCGAGCTTTCTTT.

V is TRBV7-8 and J is TRBJ2-1; 8 bases match TRBD2. V was pared by 1 base and J by 8 bases, with 7 bases of the junction left unmatched. The CDR3 has 15 amino acids. Germline CDR1 reads SGHVS; CDR2 reads FQNEAQ. The CDR3 region has the DNA TGTGCCAGCAGCTTAGTGGGACTAGGGGGGGATGAGCAGTTCTTC. Translated: CASSLVGLGGDEQFF. Drawing the rest from reference TRBV7-8 and TRBJ2-1, the complete variable domain is GAGVSQSPRYKVAKRGQDVALRCDPISGHVSLFWYQQALGQGPEFLTYFQNEAQLDKSGLPSDRFFAERPEGSVSTLKIQRTQQEDSAVYLCASSLVGLGGDEQFFGPGTRLTVL.

This clonotype has only a few counts. The chain links TRBV15 to TRBJ2-3; D is possibly TRBD1 (6 bases). Germline V gene lookup returns CDR1 LNHNV and CDR2 YYDKDF (reference sequence). V lost 0 bases and J 5 bases, leaving 15 bases between the germline ends. This CDR3 has 16 amino acids. CDR3 in amino acids: CATSRDRVGGIDTQYF. The CDR3 coding sequence is TGTGCCACCAGCAGAGATCGTGTAGGGGGTATAGATACGCAGTATTTT.

This clonotype has only a few counts. The gene calls are TRBV2 and TRBJ2-7, with TRBD1 identical over 7 bases. Germline values: CDR1 SNHLY, CDR2 FYNNEI. The CDR3 totals 13 residues. Unmatched junction bases numbered 8, after V lost 10 bases and J lost 2 bases. CDR3 sequence (DNA): TGTGCCACCCTGACAGGGTCTGCCTACGAGCAGTACTTC. It encodes CATLTGSAYEQYF.

Many counts were recorded for this clonotype. The chain is built from TRBV12-3 or TRBV12-4 and TRBJ2-7; 7 nucleotides match TRBD2. Trimming cost V 6 bases and J 3 bases; bases outside gene matches: 17. This CDR3 contains 17 residues. The DNA of the CDR3 is TGTGCCAGCAGCGTCCTCCGGGACTACGGTCTGGGCTACGAGCAGTACTTC. It codes for CASSVLRDYGLGYEQYF.

The chain recombines TRBV7-9 with TRBJ2-7; 9 nucleotides line up with TRBD2. The trim removed 4 bases at V and 0 bases at J, leaving 10 bases unmatched. This CDR3 region has 17 residues. Germline CDR1 is SEHNR and CDR2 is FQNEAQ (reference sequence). CDR3: CASSSSAISGSSYEQYF. The CDR3 region has the DNA TGTGCCAGCAGCTCATCCGCTATTAGCGGGAGCTCCTACGAGCAGTACTTC.

This clonotype was recorded a few times. The rearrangement uses TRBV6-5 and TRBJ2-3; D possibly corresponds to TRBD2 (6 bases). Germline V lookup: CDR1 MNHEY, CDR2 SVGAGI. The CDR3 has 15 amino acids. V was cut by 2 bases and J by 4 bases, with 13 bases left in between. CDR3 DNA: TGTGCCAGCAGTTACGTGGGAGCGGGCCCAGATACGCAGTATTTT. This translates into CASSYVGAGPDTQYF.

This clonotype has a count of ten or more. The chain joins TRBV29-1 to TRBJ1-2, with 7 bases fitting TRBD1. The CDR3 runs 14 residues. CDR1 and CDR2 from the germline V gene are SQVTM and ANQGSEA. After removal of 3 bases from V and 2 bases from J, the junction contained 6 bases not matched to a gene. The CDR3 DNA sequence: TGCAGCGTTGATGGGACAGAAACAAACTATGGCTACACCTTC. Translated: CSVDGTETNYGYTF. The full variable domain, completed using reference TRBV29-1 and TRBJ1-2, is SAVISQKPSRDICQRGTSLTIQCQVDSQVTMMFWYRQQPGQSLTLIATANQGSEATYESGFVIDKFPISRPNLTFSTLTVSNMSPEDSSIYLCSVDGTETNYGYTFGSGTRLTVV.

Only a few counts were recorded for this clonotype. The chain combines TRBV7-2 with TRBJ2-1, with D perhaps assigned TRBD1 or TRBD2 (5 bases each). The length of the CDR3 is 14 residues. The V gene's germline CDR1 is SGHTA and CDR2 FQGNSA. Trimming cost V 1 base and J 3 bases, with 7 bases left between them. The CDR3 region has the DNA TGTGCCAGCAGCTTAGGGGGGTTCTACAATGAGCAGTTCTTC. Residues: CASSLGGFYNEQFF.

The rearrangement joins TRBV6-5 to TRBJ2-3; a weak D match, TRBD2 (5 bases). The CDR3 runs to 16 residues. CDR1 MNHEY and CDR2 SVGAGI come from the germline V gene. V gave up 0 bases and J gave up 2 bases, with 12 bases separating them. The chain's CDR3 is CASSYSIAGFTDTQYF. The DNA for the CDR3 is TGTGCCAGCAGTTACTCGATTGCGGGCTTCACAGATACGCAGTATTTT.

The CDR3 here is CASKWGSSGNTIYF. CDR3 nucleotide sequence: TGTGCCAGCAAGTGGGGGAGCTCTGGAAACACCATATATTTT. The chain combines TRBV28 with TRBJ1-3, with D maybe TRBD1 (5 bases). The CDR3 runs 14 residues. From germline, CDR1 is MDHEN and CDR2 SYDVKM. With 7 bases removed from V and 0 bases from J, the gap between germline ends came to 10 bases.

The chain uses TRBV6-1 and TRBJ1-2; D might be TRBD1 (6 bases). The CDR3 covers 15 residues. V lost 2 bases to trimming and J lost 6 bases, with 16 bases between them. The germline gives CDR1 MNHNS, CDR2 SASEGT. In DNA, the CDR3 is TGTGCCAGCAGTGAATATGGGTGGGGGCCACATGGCTACACCTTC. Translation gives CASSEYGWGPHGYTF.

The chain carries TRBV3-1 and TRBJ2-5; tentatively, D is TRBD1 or TRBD2 (6 bases each). Germline V gene data show CDR1 as LGHDT and CDR2 as YNNKEL (reference sequence). The V end was cut by 7 bases, the J end by 3 bases, with 15 bases between. The CDR3 runs 14 residues. CDR3 sequence: CASTSRGEKETQYF. As DNA, the CDR3 is TGTGCCAGCACCTCGAGGGGGGAAAAAGAGACCCAGTACTTC.

This clonotype was seen repeatedly, ten times or more. This rearrangement joins TRBV12-3 or TRBV12-4 to TRBJ2-3; the D gene is possibly TRBD1 (6 bases). V dropped 6 bases and J dropped 2 bases, with 15 bases sitting between them. This CDR3 is built from 15 residues. For the CDR3, the DNA is TGTGCCAGCAGCTCATCCAGACAGGACACAGATACGCAGTATTTT. Translating it yields CASSSSRQDTDTQYF.

This clonotype was observed a few times. V gene TRBV3-1 combines with J gene TRBJ2-2, with 7 bases identical to TRBD1. V lost 0 bases to trimming and J lost 5 bases; unmatched junction nucleotides: 6. The CDR3 is made up of 16 amino acids. Looked up from germline, CDR1 is LGHDT and CDR2 is YNNKEL (reference sequence). The CDR3 is CASSQDWDSRTGELFF. For the CDR3, the DNA is TGTGCCAGCAGCCAAGACTGGGACAGTAGGACCGGGGAGCTGTTTTTT.

The CDR3 nucleotides are TGTGCCAGCACCCGAGTCCGGGACAGCAATACAGATACGCAGTATTTT. This codes for CASTRVRDSNTDTQYF. The V call is TRBV12-3 or TRBV12-4, the J call TRBJ2-3; TRBD1 matches at 7 bases. V was pared by 7 bases and J by 3 bases, with 13 bases of the junction left unmatched. This CDR3 comprises 16 residues.

Ten or more counts support this clonotype. V usage is TRBV6-2 or TRBV6-3 and J usage is TRBJ2-1, with 11 bases identical to TRBD2. CDR1 is MNHEY and CDR2 is SVGEGT in the germline V gene. CDR3 size: 15 residues. V lost 5 bases to trimming and J lost 6 bases; unmatched junction nucleotides: 6. CDR3 residues: CASSPLAGALNEQFF. CDR3 nucleotides: TGTGCCAGCAGTCCACTAGCGGGAGCGCTCAATGAGCAGTTCTTC.

This clonotype came up many times. The chain has TRBV29-1 and TRBJ2-7, with TRBD2 matching 7 bases. Germline CDR1 is SQVTM and CDR2 is ANQGSEA. The J segment lost 4 bases and the V segment lost 3 bases, leaving 18 bases of the junction unmatched. This CDR3 is built from 17 residues. The DNA of the CDR3 is TGCAGCGTTGATCCTACCTGGGAGGGTAGGCTACCTTACGAGCAGTACTTC. Protein product: CSVDPTWEGRLPYEQYF.

This clonotype was seen a handful of times. CDR3 in amino acids: CASSHSYTGEQYF. Here the CDR3 DNA reads TGTGCCAGCAGCCATAGTTACACGGGCGAGCAGTACTTC. The gene calls are TRBV14 and TRBJ2-7, with unresolved D. V was shortened by 3 bases and J by 6 bases, with 12 bases between the two germline ends. There are 13 residues in the CDR3. Germline CDR1 reads SGHDN; CDR2 reads FVKESK.

The CDR3 DNA is TGCGCCAGCAGCTTCCCGGGAGGGGGGCTCCCCTACAATGAGCAGTTCTTC. It codes for CASSFPGGGLPYNEQFF. The rearrangement joins TRBV5-1 to TRBJ2-1, with 8 nucleotides matching TRBD2. This CDR3 is 17 amino acids long. Unmatched junction bases numbered 9, after V lost 2 bases and J lost 2 bases. Germline loops: CDR1 SGHRS, CDR2 YFSETQ.

This clonotype was counted many times. The rearrangement uses TRBV5-1 and TRBJ2-1; 9 nucleotides line up with TRBD2. The CDR3 extends over 14 amino acids. Germline trimming cut 4 bases from V and 7 bases from J; bases unmatched to any gene: 6. CDR1 is SGHRS, CDR2 YFSETQ, per germline. CDR3 in amino acids: CASSTGTSTNEQFF. CDR3 nucleotides: TGCGCCAGCAGCACCGGGACTAGCACGAATGAGCAGTTCTTC.

V and J are TRBV20-1 and TRBJ2-1, with 10 bases matching TRBD2. The V and J ends lost 5 bases and 3 bases, in that order; junction bases with no gene match: 10. Germline V gene sequence: CDR1 DFQATT, CDR2 SNEGSKA (reference sequence). There are 16 residues in the CDR3. The CDR3 sequence is CSAPGEREGSYNEQFF. In DNA form, the CDR3 reads TGCAGTGCTCCCGGGGAGCGGGAGGGAAGCTACAATGAGCAGTTCTTC.

The chain combines TRBV3-1 with TRBJ2-1; TRBD2 matches at 12 bases. In germline, CDR1 is LGHDT, CDR2 YNNKEL (reference sequence). The CDR3 covers 20 residues. V lost 0 bases, J lost 1 base, and 10 bases stayed unmatched. CDR3 nucleotide sequence: TGTGCCAGCAGCCAAGATCCCGCCGGACTAGCGGGAACATCCTACAATGAGCAGTTCTTC. This encodes CASSQDPAGLAGTSYNEQFF.

There are a few counts of this clonotype. This sequence joins TRBV7-2 and TRBJ2-1, with TRBD2 as a possible D gene (6 bases). The CDR3 is 15 residues long. CDR1 and CDR2 from the germline V gene are SGHTA and FQGNSA. The V and J ends lost 4 bases and 9 bases respectively, with 19 bases between them. CDR3 bases: TGTGCCAGCAGCTCCCTCTGGAGGGTAACGACTGAGCAGTTCTTC. This codes for CASSSLWRVTTEQFF. Variable domain in full (rest from reference TRBV7-2 and TRBJ2-1): GAGVSQSPSNKVTEKGKDVELRCDPISGHTALYWYRQSLGQGLEFLIYFQGNSAPDKSGLPSDRFSAERTGGSVSTLTIQRTQQEDSAVYLCASSSLWRVTTEQFFGPGTRLTVL.

This clonotype was counted only a few times. This rearrangement joins TRBV6-4 to TRBJ2-1, with D perhaps TRBD1 or TRBD2 (6 bases each). Looked up from germline, CDR1 is MRHNA and CDR2 is SNTAGT. Trimming left V 6 bases short and J 9 bases short, with 15 bases between. The CDR3 has 13 amino acids. The CDR3 region has the DNA TGTGCCAGCAGCGGACTAAGGGGGAGTGAGCAGTTCTTC. Residues: CASSGLRGSEQFF.

There are many counts of this clonotype. V gene TRBV11-2 combines with J gene TRBJ2-1; D possibly corresponds to TRBD2 (6 bases). This CDR3 spans 15 amino acids. Per the germline V gene, CDR1 is SGHAT and CDR2 is FQNNGV. V lost 2 bases and J lost 0, with 8 bases in between. The CDR3 DNA is TGTGCCAGCAGCTTACTAGCGTTCTCCTACAATGAGCAGTTCTTC. Protein sequence: CASSLLAFSYNEQFF.

The J gene is TRBJ2-1, the V gene TRBV20-1; 7 bases map to TRBD2. This CDR3 contains 16 residues. The V gene's germline CDR1 is DFQATT and CDR2 SNEGSKA (reference sequence). Unmatched junction bases numbered 11, after V lost 0 bases and J lost 6 bases. The CDR3 bases are TGCAGTGCTAGAGATCAAGGGCTAGCGGTCATCAATGAGCAGTTCTTC. This codes for CSARDQGLAVINEQFF.

The gene calls are TRBV7-2 and TRBJ2-2; D is uncertain. V was shortened by 1 base and J by 8 bases, with 8 bases between the two germline ends. Germline V gene sequence: CDR1 SGHTA, CDR2 FQGNSA. The CDR3 sequence is 13 residues long. The CDR3 loop reads CASSLVWVGELFF. CDR3 DNA sequence: TGTGCCAGCAGCTTAGTGTGGGTTGGGGAGCTGTTTTTT.